This TCR beta chain is from a study of blood T cell repertoires in COVID-19. In the study's own analysis: Researchers report that nucleated cell counts were estimated from reference gene primer amplification. Only in-frame clones appear in the TCRdb table, and some are missing; sequencing was by immunoSEQ multiplex PCR. V, J and clone size are those of that table, while D and trimming were read from the DNA. The sample lists approximately 64,000 clones; 81% were seen once. Sequences were obtained from peripheral blood. This receptor was taken from a woman between 65 and 79 years old with acute or convalescent COVID-19.

CDR3 bases: TGTGCCAGCAGTACCGGGACAGGGGTCCAACCCTCCTACGAGCAGTACTTC. This translates into CASSTGTGVQPSYEQYF. The chain couples TRBV25-1 to TRBJ2-7, with 10 positions matching TRBD1. J was trimmed by 0 bases and V by 5 bases; bases with no gene match: 10. The germline V gene encodes CDR1 MGHDK and CDR2 SYGVNS. This CDR3 contains 17 residues.